The clone carrying this T cell receptor (beta chain) was recorded many times. The target antigen is unknown. These data belong to a study of spatial heterogeneity in lung cancer. Overall study context: The donor population consisted of 72 patients with untreated, early-stage non-small cell lung cancer. The average count in raw reads for each unique TCR and UMI combination exceeded nine appearances.

General study findings and limits: At tumor resection, ubiquitous expanded TCRs were detected in blood more often than later.

Time point indicated: blood at routine non-recurrence follow-up after resection. The input material, whole RNA from tumor, nontumor lung or frozen PBMC, was sequenced unsorted. V lost 4 bases and J lost 10; bases outside the gene matches: 3. The CDR3 length is 12 residues. Germline CDR1 SGHTA, CDR2 FQGNSA. TCRdb ran MiXCR on the 5' RACE reads and lists one entry per CDR3 protein. The data contain approximately 17,000 distinct CDR3 sequences, over 15% of them singletons. The gene calls are TRBV7-2 and TRBJ1-1, with 10 bases matching TRBD1. The sample here was PBMCs, taken at follow-up. This receptor was identified in a male donor with early-stage non-small cell lung cancer. CDR3 sequence (DNA): TGTGCCAGCAGCTCGGACAGGGGGAGAGCTTTCTTT. Encoded protein: CASSSDRGRAFF.